This T cell receptor (beta chain) was sequenced in a study of cytomegalovirus exposure and HLA in healthy donors. Study-wide context: Falling in the Caucasian-associated ancestry cluster were about 83% of some 400 genotyped donors.

Study-wide results and caveats: Earlier analysis found most TCR beta V segments productive about 87% or about 30% of the time. Later genetic work tied a missense DCLRE1C variant to beta-chain V and J trimming. When analyzed later, the rates of TCR association showed variation by HLA locus, with DRB1 the most and HLA-C the fewest.

PCR amplification relied on 60 Vbeta primers (plus 13 Jbeta primers). Profiled with immunoSEQ multiplex PCR; TCRdb holds only in-frame clones, not every one. The table includes under 110,000 clones, about four fifths detected once. As to this clone: The antigen is not known.

In germline, CDR1 is MNHEY, CDR2 SVGAGI. The length of the CDR3 is 16 residues. The V end lost 1 base, the J end lost 4 bases, and 15 bases lay between the germline ends. This sequence joins TRBV6-5 and TRBJ2-3, with D possibly being TRBD1 (6 bases). Sequencing was done on a sample of PBMCs. The sequence was collected from a woman between 40 and 50 years old in good health and CMV-seronegative. DNA of the CDR3: TGTGCCAGCAGTTACTTTATTCCAGGGGTGGCAGATACGCAGTATTTT. Residues: CASSYFIPGVADTQYF.